The clone carrying this TCR beta chain was counted between two and nine times. This entry belongs to a study of blood T cell repertoires in COVID-19. Study at large: Sites across the United States, Italy and Spain contributed samples from acute and convalescent COVID-19. Sources were T cells, B-cell-depleted T cells, or PBMCs; the material itself was cDNA or gDNA.

V dropped 4 bases and J dropped 2; count of bases not matched to a gene: 9. This CDR3 has 16 residues. Germline V gene lookup returns CDR1 SGDLS and CDR2 YYNGEE. Authors' analysis steps: Scientists estimated how many nucleated cells there were by amplifying reference gene primers. Using immunoSEQ multiplex PCR, the repertoire was profiled, and TCRdb retains in-frame clones only, with some absent. Clone size and the V and J calls come from that table; the DNA yielded D and trimming. Of about 140,000 clones listed, 75% to 85% are singletons. The sequence was collected from a woman between 45 and 60 years old with acute or convalescent COVID-19. Material for sequencing was peripheral blood. The chain recombines TRBV9 with TRBJ2-7, with 10 bases that match TRBD2. This chain's CDR3 is CASSLSSGGRPYEQYF. CDR3 sequence (DNA): TGTGCCAGCAGCCTCTCTAGCGGGGGTCGACCCTACGAGCAGTACTTC.